These T cell receptor beta chains were read from a single sample in a study of shared clonotypes between healthy human individuals. Method: immunoSEQ multiplex PCR; TCRdb's copy keeps in-frame clones and lacks some. The repertoire holds about 2.4 million clones, with 80% to 95% as singletons. The sequenced sample consisted of naive CD4+ T cells from PBMCs. These receptors all stem from a man aged 18 to 30 in good health. Some clones in this sample may be carry-over from other donors' samples. Both conserved end residues are part of each CDR3. Fields, in order: CDR3 protein, CDR3 DNA, CDR3 length, V gene, J gene, clone size, D gene. The D gene is left open where the match is weak. For some rows the clone size is stated as once, few or many, or as a class when expanded; others skip it.

CDR3aa: CASSQSVDRNLVADGYTF
CDR3nt: TGCGCCAGCAGTCAATCGGTGGACCGAAACTTGGTAGCGGATGGCTACACCTTC
len: 18
v_gene: TRBV23-1
j_gene: TRBJ1-2
abundance: -
d_gene: -

CDR3aa: CASSLTLSALAGGRQYF
CDR3nt: TGTGCCAGCAGTTTAACCCTGTCTGCCCTAGCGGGAGGCCGGCAGTACTTC
len: 17
v_gene: TRBV27
j_gene: TRBJ2-7
abundance: -
d_gene: TRBD2

CDR3aa: CASSPGRQETQYF
CDR3nt: TGTGCCAGCAGCCCGGGACGCCAAGAGACCCAGTACTTC
len: 13
v_gene: TRBV7-9
j_gene: TRBJ2-5
abundance: -
d_gene: -

CDR3aa: CASSLAVGSFYGYTF
CDR3nt: TGCGCCAGCAGCTTGGCTGTGGGATCGTTTTATGGCTACACCTTC
len: 15
v_gene: TRBV5-1
j_gene: TRBJ1-2
abundance: -
d_gene: -

CDR3aa: CASSLRISSYEQYF
CDR3nt: TGTGCCAGCAGTCTACGGATATCCTCCTACGAGCAGTACTTC
len: 14
v_gene: TRBV6-6
j_gene: TRBJ2-7
abundance: -
d_gene: -

CDR3aa: CASSGGSAPNTGELFF
CDR3nt: TGTGCCAGCAGCGGGGGCAGTGCCCCGAACACCGGGGAGCTGTTTTTT
len: 16
v_gene: TRBV9
j_gene: TRBJ2-2
abundance: -
d_gene: -

CDR3aa: CASSQSNSNQPQHF
CDR3nt: TGTGCCAGCTCACAGAGTAATAGCAATCAGCCCCAGCATTTT
len: 14
v_gene: TRBV27
j_gene: TRBJ1-5
abundance: -
d_gene: -

CDR3aa: CASSVDRGTEAFF
CDR3nt: TGTGCCAGCAGCGTGGACAGGGGAACTGAAGCTTTCTTT
len: 13
v_gene: TRBV7-9
j_gene: TRBJ1-1
abundance: -
d_gene: TRBD1

CDR3aa: CASSPFGGAGANVLTF
CDR3nt: TGTGCCAGCAGCCCCTTCGGAGGGGCTGGGGCCAACGTCCTGACTTTC
len: 16
v_gene: TRBV5-8
j_gene: TRBJ2-6
abundance: -
d_gene: -

CDR3aa: CASSWDRGTSTDTQYF
CDR3nt: TGTGCCAGCAGCTGGGACAGGGGAACTAGCACAGATACGCAGTATTTT
len: 16
v_gene: TRBV5-4
j_gene: TRBJ2-3
abundance: -
d_gene: TRBD1

CDR3aa: CASSIEGNEQFF
CDR3nt: TGCGCCAGCAGCATTGAAGGAAATGAGCAGTTCTTC
len: 12
v_gene: TRBV5-1
j_gene: TRBJ2-1
abundance: -
d_gene: -

CDR3aa: CASSFRVSGANVLTF
CDR3nt: TGCGCCAGCAGCTTTCGGGTCTCTGGGGCCAACGTCCTGACTTTC
len: 15
v_gene: TRBV5-1
j_gene: TRBJ2-6
abundance: -
d_gene: -

CDR3aa: CATSRDLAQNTEAFF
CDR3nt: TGTGCCACCAGCAGAGATCTCGCCCAGAACACTGAAGCTTTCTTT
len: 15
v_gene: TRBV15
j_gene: TRBJ1-1
abundance: once
d_gene: -

CDR3aa: CASSLTSGRYEQFF
CDR3nt: TGTGCCAGCAGCTTAACTAGCGGGAGATATGAGCAGTTCTTC
len: 14
v_gene: TRBV7-2
j_gene: TRBJ2-1
abundance: -
d_gene: TRBD2

CDR3aa: CASSASDRVAYGYTF
CDR3nt: TGTGCCAGCAGTGCGTCGGACAGGGTCGCCTATGGCTACACCTTC
len: 15
v_gene: TRBV28
j_gene: TRBJ1-2
abundance: few
d_gene: TRBD1

CDR3aa: CASTPGPYHPPLHF
CDR3nt: TGTGCCAGCACACCGGGACCCTACCATCCACCCCTCCACTTT
len: 14
v_gene: TRBV28
j_gene: TRBJ1-6
abundance: -
d_gene: -

CDR3aa: CASTEYWTGSAETQYF
CDR3nt: TGTGCCAGCACGGAGTATTGGACAGGGAGTGCGGAGACCCAGTACTTC
len: 16
v_gene: TRBV11-2
j_gene: TRBJ2-5
abundance: -
d_gene: TRBD1

CDR3aa: CASSLSSSGDGYTF
CDR3nt: TGTGCCAGCAGTTTATCGAGCTCGGGAGATGGCTACACCTTC
len: 14
v_gene: TRBV27
j_gene: TRBJ1-2
abundance: once
d_gene: -

CDR3aa: CAWRAGGFTGELFF
CDR3nt: TGTGCCTGGAGAGCGGGAGGATTCACCGGGGAGCTGTTTTTT
len: 14
v_gene: TRBV30
j_gene: TRBJ2-2
abundance: -
d_gene: TRBD2

CDR3aa: CALITGVGYGYTF
CDR3nt: TGTGCCTTGATCACAGGGGTAGGATATGGCTACACCTTC
len: 13
v_gene: TRBV30
j_gene: TRBJ1-2
abundance: -
d_gene: TRBD1

CDR3aa: CASSAMTGRANYGYTF
CDR3nt: TGTGCCAGTAGCGCAATGACAGGGCGGGCTAACTATGGCTACACCTTC
len: 16
v_gene: TRBV19
j_gene: TRBJ1-2
abundance: once
d_gene: TRBD1

CDR3aa: CASRRLAGTYEQYF
CDR3nt: TGTGCCAGCAGGCGACTAGCGGGTACCTACGAGCAGTACTTC
len: 14
v_gene: TRBV28
j_gene: TRBJ2-7
abundance: -
d_gene: TRBD2

CDR3aa: CSVWSGQGYEQYF
CDR3nt: TGCAGCGTTTGGTCGGGACAGGGCTACGAGCAGTACTTC
len: 13
v_gene: TRBV29-1
j_gene: TRBJ2-7
abundance: -
d_gene: TRBD1

CDR3aa: CASAKIRDRGPGTQYF
CDR3nt: TGCGCCAGCGCCAAGATCCGGGACAGGGGGCCGGGGACCCAGTACTTC
len: 16
v_gene: TRBV5-1
j_gene: TRBJ2-5
abundance: once
d_gene: TRBD1

CDR3aa: CASSPTGVSYEQYF
CDR3nt: TGTGCCAGCTCACCAACGGGAGTCTCCTACGAGCAGTACTTC
len: 14
v_gene: TRBV18
j_gene: TRBJ2-7
abundance: -
d_gene: -

CDR3aa: CASSPMDRSYEQYF
CDR3nt: TGTGCCAGCAGTCCCATGGACCGCTCCTACGAGCAGTACTTC
len: 14
v_gene: TRBV6-1
j_gene: TRBJ2-7
abundance: -
d_gene: -

CDR3aa: CSVPLDRGHNEQFF
CDR3nt: TGCAGCGTCCCGTTGGACAGGGGGCACAATGAGCAGTTCTTC
len: 14
v_gene: TRBV29-1
j_gene: TRBJ2-1
abundance: -
d_gene: TRBD1

CDR3aa: CASPRDTGELFF
CDR3nt: TGTGCCAGTCCTCGAGACACCGGGGAGCTGTTTTTT
len: 12
v_gene: TRBV19
j_gene: TRBJ2-2
abundance: -
d_gene: -

CDR3aa: CASSQDPTSGRETQYF
CDR3nt: TGCGCCAGCAGCCAAGACCCGACTAGCGGGAGGGAGACCCAGTACTTC
len: 16
v_gene: TRBV4-1
j_gene: TRBJ2-5
abundance: -
d_gene: TRBD2

CDR3aa: CASSPGGRGEQYF
CDR3nt: TGTGCCAGCAGCCCAGGGGGCAGGGGCGAGCAGTACTTC
len: 13
v_gene: TRBV7-9
j_gene: TRBJ2-7
abundance: -
d_gene: TRBD1

CDR3aa: CASRILAGTDTQYF
CDR3nt: TGTGCCAGTAGAATATTAGCGGGCACAGATACGCAGTATTTT
len: 14
v_gene: TRBV19
j_gene: TRBJ2-3
abundance: -
d_gene: -

CDR3aa: CASSLAGTGVDNEQFF
CDR3nt: TGCGCCAGCAGCTTGGCCGGGACAGGGGTAGATAATGAGCAGTTCTTC
len: 16
v_gene: TRBV5-1
j_gene: TRBJ2-1
abundance: -
d_gene: TRBD1

CDR3aa: CASNRGRAYSGNTIYF
CDR3nt: TGTGCCAGCAATCGTGGTAGGGCCTACTCTGGAAACACCATATATTTT
len: 16
v_gene: TRBV6-6
j_gene: TRBJ1-3
abundance: -
d_gene: -

CDR3aa: CASSISGISYEQYF
CDR3nt: TGCGCCAGCAGCATTAGCGGGATCTCCTACGAGCAGTACTTC
len: 14
v_gene: TRBV5-1
j_gene: TRBJ2-7
abundance: -
d_gene: TRBD2

CDR3aa: CASSERGSGRAGNEQFF
CDR3nt: TGTGCCAGCAGTGAAAGGGGAAGCGGGAGGGCCGGAAATGAGCAGTTCTTC
len: 17
v_gene: TRBV25-1
j_gene: TRBJ2-1
abundance: -
d_gene: TRBD2

CDR3aa: CASSPISAPYGYTF
CDR3nt: TGTGCCAGCAGCCCCATCTCTGCCCCCTATGGCTACACCTTC
len: 14
v_gene: TRBV28
j_gene: TRBJ1-2
abundance: -
d_gene: -

CDR3aa: CSVGGGTANTEAFF
CDR3nt: TGCAGCGTTGGGGGGGGGACAGCGAACACTGAAGCTTTCTTT
len: 14
v_gene: TRBV29-1
j_gene: TRBJ1-1
abundance: -
d_gene: TRBD1

CDR3aa: CASSYRGLATNEKLFF
CDR3nt: TGTGCCAGCAGTTATAGGGGACTAGCAACTAATGAAAAACTGTTTTTT
len: 16
v_gene: TRBV6-5
j_gene: TRBJ1-4
abundance: -
d_gene: -

CDR3aa: CASSQPGTGGSGEQYF
CDR3nt: TGCGCCAGCAGCCAGCCCGGGACAGGGGGGTCGGGCGAGCAGTACTTC
len: 16
v_gene: TRBV5-1
j_gene: TRBJ2-7
abundance: -
d_gene: TRBD1

CDR3aa: CASSKTGGYSEKLFF
CDR3nt: TGTGCCAGCAGTAAAACAGGGGGCTATTCTGAAAAACTGTTTTTT
len: 15
v_gene: TRBV9
j_gene: TRBJ1-4
abundance: once
d_gene: TRBD1

CDR3aa: CASSLIGVGQETQYF
CDR3nt: TGCGCCAGCAGCTTAATAGGGGTGGGGCAAGAGACCCAGTACTTC
len: 15
v_gene: TRBV5-1
j_gene: TRBJ2-5
abundance: -
d_gene: -

CDR3aa: CASSPRDNEQFF
CDR3nt: TGTGCCAGCTCACCCCGGGACAATGAGCAGTTCTTC
len: 12
v_gene: TRBV18
j_gene: TRBJ2-1
abundance: -
d_gene: -

CDR3aa: CASSPFTGSYNEQFF
CDR3nt: TGCGCCAGCAGCCCCTTCACTGGCTCCTACAATGAGCAGTTCTTC
len: 15
v_gene: TRBV4-1
j_gene: TRBJ2-1
abundance: -
d_gene: -

CDR3aa: CASRTQGRTSTDTQYF
CDR3nt: TGTGCCAGCAGAACCCAAGGGAGGACCTCCACAGATACGCAGTATTTT
len: 16
v_gene: TRBV7-2
j_gene: TRBJ2-3
abundance: -
d_gene: -

CDR3aa: CASSLPGLASGTQYF
CDR3nt: TGTGCCAGTAGTTTACCGGGACTAGCCTCTGGGACCCAGTACTTC
len: 15
v_gene: TRBV19
j_gene: TRBJ2-5
abundance: -
d_gene: TRBD2

CDR3aa: CASSVYRVLPSGNTIYF
CDR3nt: TGTGCCAGCAGCGTATACAGGGTTCTACCCTCTGGAAACACCATATATTTT
len: 17
v_gene: TRBV7-2
j_gene: TRBJ1-3
abundance: -
d_gene: -

CDR3aa: CASSRTGGEAFF
CDR3nt: TGTGCCAGCTCGCGGACAGGCGGCGAAGCTTTCTTT
len: 12
v_gene: TRBV18
j_gene: TRBJ1-1
abundance: -
d_gene: TRBD1